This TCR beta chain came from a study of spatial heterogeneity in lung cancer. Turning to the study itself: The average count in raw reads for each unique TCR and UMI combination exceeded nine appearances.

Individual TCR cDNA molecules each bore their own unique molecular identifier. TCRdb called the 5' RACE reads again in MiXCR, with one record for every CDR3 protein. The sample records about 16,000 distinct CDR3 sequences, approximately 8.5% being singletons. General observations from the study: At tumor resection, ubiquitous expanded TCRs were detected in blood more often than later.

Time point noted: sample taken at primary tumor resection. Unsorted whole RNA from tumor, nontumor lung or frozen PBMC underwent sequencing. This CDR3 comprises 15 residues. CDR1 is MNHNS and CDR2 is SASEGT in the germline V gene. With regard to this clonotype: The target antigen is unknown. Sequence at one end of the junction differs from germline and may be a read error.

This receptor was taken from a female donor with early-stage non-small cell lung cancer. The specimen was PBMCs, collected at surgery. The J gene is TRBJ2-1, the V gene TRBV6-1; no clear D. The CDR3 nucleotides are TGTCCCAGCAGTGAAGGGTGGGATCGGTACAATGAGCAGTTCTTC. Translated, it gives CPSSEGWDRYNEQFF.